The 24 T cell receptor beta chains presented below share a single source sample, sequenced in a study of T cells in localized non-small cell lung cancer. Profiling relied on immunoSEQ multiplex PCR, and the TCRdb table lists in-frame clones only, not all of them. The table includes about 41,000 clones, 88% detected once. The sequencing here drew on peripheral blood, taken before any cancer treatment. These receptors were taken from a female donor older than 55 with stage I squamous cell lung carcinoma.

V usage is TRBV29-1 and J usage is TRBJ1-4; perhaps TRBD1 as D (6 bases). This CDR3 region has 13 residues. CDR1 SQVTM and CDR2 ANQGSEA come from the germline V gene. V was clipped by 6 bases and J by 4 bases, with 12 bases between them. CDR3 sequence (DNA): TGCAGCGTGACGGGGGGCGGTAATGAAAAACTGTTTTTT. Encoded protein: CSVTGGGNEKLFF.

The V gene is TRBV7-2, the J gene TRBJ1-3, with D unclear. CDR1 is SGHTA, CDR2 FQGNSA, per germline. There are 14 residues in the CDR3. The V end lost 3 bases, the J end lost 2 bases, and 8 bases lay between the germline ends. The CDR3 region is CASSFSDAGNTIYF. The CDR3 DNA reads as TGTGCCAGCAGCTTTTCTGACGCTGGAAACACCATATATTTT. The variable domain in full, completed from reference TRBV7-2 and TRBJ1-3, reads GAGVSQSPSNKVTEKGKDVELRCDPISGHTALYWYRQSLGQGLEFLIYFQGNSAPDKSGLPSDRFSAERTGGSVSTLTIQRTQQEDSAVYLCASSFSDAGNTIYFGEGSWLTVV.

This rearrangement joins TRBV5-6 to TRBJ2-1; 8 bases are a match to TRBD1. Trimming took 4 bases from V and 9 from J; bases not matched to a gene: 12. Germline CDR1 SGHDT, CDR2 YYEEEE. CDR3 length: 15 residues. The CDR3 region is CASSPLGDRSGEQFF. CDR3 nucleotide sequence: TGTGCCAGCAGCCCCTTGGGGGACAGGTCGGGTGAGCAGTTCTTC.

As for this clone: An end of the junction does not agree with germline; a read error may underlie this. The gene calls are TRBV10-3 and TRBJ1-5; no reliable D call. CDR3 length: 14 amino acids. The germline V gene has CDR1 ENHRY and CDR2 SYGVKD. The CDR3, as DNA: TGTGCCACCGACGGCGCCGCTAGCAATCAGTCCCAGCATTTT. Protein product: CATDGAASNQSQHF.

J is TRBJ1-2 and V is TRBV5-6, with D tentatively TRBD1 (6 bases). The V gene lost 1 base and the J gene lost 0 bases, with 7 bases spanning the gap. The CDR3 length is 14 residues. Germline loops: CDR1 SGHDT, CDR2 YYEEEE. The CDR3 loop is CASSLQGTNYGYTF. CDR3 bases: TGTGCCAGCAGCTTGCAGGGGACTAACTATGGCTACACCTTC.

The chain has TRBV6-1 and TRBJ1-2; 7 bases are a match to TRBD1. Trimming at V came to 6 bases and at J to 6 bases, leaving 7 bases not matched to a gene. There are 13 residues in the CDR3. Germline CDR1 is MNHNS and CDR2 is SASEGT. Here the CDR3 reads CASSRDSSDGYTF. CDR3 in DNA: TGTGCCAGCAGCCGGGACAGTTCTGATGGCTACACCTTC.

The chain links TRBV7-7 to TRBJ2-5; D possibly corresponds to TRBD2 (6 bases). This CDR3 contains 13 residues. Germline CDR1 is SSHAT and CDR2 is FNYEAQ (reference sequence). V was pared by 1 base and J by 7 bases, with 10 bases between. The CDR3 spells CASSLVRDWTQYF. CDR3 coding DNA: TGTGCCAGCAGCTTAGTCAGGGACTGGACCCAGTACTTC.

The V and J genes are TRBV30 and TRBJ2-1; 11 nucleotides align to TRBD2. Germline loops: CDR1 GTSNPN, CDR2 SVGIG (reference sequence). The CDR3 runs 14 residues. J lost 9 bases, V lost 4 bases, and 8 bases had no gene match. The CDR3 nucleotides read TGTGCCTGGACCACTAGCGGGAGTTCGGTTGAGCAGTTCTTC. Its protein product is CAWTTSGSSVEQFF.

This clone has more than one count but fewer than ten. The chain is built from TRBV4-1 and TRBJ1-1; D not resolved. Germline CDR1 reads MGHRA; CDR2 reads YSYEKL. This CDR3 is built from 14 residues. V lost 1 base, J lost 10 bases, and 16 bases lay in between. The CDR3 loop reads CASSQGSRSQRAFF. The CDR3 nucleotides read TGCGCCAGCAGCCAAGGCTCTAGGTCCCAGAGAGCTTTCTTT.

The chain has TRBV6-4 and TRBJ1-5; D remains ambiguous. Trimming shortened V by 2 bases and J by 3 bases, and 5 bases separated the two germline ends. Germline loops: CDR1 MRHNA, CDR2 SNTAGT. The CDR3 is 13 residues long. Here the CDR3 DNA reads TGTGCCAGCAGTGACGGGTTCAATCAGCCCCAGCATTTT. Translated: CASSDGFNQPQHF.

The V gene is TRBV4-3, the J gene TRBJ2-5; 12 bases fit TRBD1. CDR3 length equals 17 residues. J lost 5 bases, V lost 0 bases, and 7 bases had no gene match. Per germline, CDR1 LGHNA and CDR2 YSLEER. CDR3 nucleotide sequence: TGCGCCAGCAGCCAAGATGAAGGGGACAGGGGGCGTGAGACCCAGTACTTC. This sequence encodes CASSQDEGDRGRETQYF.

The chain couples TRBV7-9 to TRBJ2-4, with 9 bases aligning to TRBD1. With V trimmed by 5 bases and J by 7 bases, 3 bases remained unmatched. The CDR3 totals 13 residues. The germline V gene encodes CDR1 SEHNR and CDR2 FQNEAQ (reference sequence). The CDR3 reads CASSRQGVNIQYF. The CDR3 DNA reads TGTGCCAGCAGCCGACAGGGGGTTAACATTCAGTACTTC.

Written as DNA, the CDR3 is TGTGCCAGCAGCGTAAGGCCGACTCGAGAAAATGAAAAACTGTTTTTT. Its protein product is CASSVRPTRENEKLFF. V usage is TRBV9 and J usage is TRBJ1-4; D gene uncertain. The CDR3 contains 16 residues. Germline V gene sequence: CDR1 SGDLS, CDR2 YYNGEE. V lost 1 base, J lost 5 bases, and 15 bases lay in between.

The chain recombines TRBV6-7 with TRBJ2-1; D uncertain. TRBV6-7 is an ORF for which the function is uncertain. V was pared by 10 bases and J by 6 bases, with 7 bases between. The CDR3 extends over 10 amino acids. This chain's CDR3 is CATRCNEQFF. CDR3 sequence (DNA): TGTGCCACCAGATGCAATGAGCAGTTCTTC.

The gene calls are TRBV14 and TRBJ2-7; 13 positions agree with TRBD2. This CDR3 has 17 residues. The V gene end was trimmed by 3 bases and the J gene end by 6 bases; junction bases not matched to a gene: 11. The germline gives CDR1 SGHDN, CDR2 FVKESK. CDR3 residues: CASSHGTSGTIIREQYF. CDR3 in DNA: TGTGCCAGCAGCCATGGGACTAGCGGGACAATCATACGCGAGCAGTACTTC.

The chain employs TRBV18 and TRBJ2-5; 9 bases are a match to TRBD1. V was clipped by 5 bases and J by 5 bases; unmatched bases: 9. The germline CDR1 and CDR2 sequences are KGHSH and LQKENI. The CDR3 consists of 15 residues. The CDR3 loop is CASSTTGTGYETQYF. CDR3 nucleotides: TGTGCCAGCTCAACGACCGGGACAGGGTACGAGACCCAGTACTTC.

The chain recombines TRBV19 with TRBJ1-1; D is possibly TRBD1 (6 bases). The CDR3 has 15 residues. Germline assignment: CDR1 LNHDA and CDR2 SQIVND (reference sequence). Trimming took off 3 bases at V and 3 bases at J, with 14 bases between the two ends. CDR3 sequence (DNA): TGTGCCAGTAGTATCTCAGGGGCGGGGTACACTGAAGCTTTCTTT. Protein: CASSISGAGYTEAFF.

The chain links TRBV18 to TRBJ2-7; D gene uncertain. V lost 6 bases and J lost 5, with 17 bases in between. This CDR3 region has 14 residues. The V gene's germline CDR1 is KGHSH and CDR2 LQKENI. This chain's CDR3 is CASSVVLGENEQYF. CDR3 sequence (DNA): TGTGCCAGCTCCGTGGTACTGGGTGAGAACGAGCAGTACTTC.

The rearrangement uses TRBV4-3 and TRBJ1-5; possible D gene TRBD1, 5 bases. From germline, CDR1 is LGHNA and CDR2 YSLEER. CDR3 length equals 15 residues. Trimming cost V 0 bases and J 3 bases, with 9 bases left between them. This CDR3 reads CASSQDLGHNQPQHF. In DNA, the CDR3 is TGCGCCAGCAGCCAAGATCTGGGGCACAATCAGCCCCAGCATTTT.

The CDR3 nucleotides are TGTGCCAGCAGCCCCCAGACTAGCGGGAGGGTGCAGTACTTC. Its translation: CASSPQTSGRVQYF. The chain employs TRBV11-2 and TRBJ2-7, with TRBD2 identical over 14 bases. J lost 9 bases, V lost 5 bases, and 6 bases had no gene match. CDR3 size: 14 residues. Germline loops: CDR1 SGHAT, CDR2 FQNNGV.

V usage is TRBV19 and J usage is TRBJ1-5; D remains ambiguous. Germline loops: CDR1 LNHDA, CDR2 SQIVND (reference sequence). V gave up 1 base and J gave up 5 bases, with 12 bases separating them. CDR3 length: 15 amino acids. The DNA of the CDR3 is TGTGCCAGTAGTATAGTGAAGGGAGGTGATCAGCCCCAGCATTTT. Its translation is CASSIVKGGDQPQHF.

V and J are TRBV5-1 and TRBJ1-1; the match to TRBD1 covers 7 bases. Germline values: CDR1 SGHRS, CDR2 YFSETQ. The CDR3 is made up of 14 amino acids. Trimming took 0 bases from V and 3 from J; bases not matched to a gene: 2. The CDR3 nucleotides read TGCGCCAGCAGCTTGGGAGGGGGCCACACTGAAGCTTTCTTT. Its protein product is CASSLGGGHTEAFF.

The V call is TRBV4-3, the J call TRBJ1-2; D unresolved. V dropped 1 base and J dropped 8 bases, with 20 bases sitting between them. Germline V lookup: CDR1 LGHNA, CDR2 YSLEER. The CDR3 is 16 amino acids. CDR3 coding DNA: TGCGCCAGCAGCCAAGGGTTTGGGGAGAAAATCGGGGGCTACACCTTC. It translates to CASSQGFGEKIGGYTF.

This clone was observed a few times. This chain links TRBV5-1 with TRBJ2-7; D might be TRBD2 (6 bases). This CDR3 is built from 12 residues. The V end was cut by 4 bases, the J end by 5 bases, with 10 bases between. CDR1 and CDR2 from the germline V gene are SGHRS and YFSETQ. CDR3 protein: CASSGGTHEQYF. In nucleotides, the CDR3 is TGCGCCAGCAGCGGAGGGACCCACGAGCAGTACTTC.